A single sample gave rise to the 4 T cell receptor beta chains below, sequenced in a study of blood T cell repertoires in COVID-19. Sequencing used immunoSEQ multiplex PCR; TCRdb keeps in-frame clones, though not all of them. The repertoire consists of 170,000 or so clones, with 80% to 90% occurring once and the leading ten covering 9.5% to 15%. The sample comprised peripheral blood. The receptors shown here come from a woman aged 70-85 years with COVID-19, enrolled during active disease.

This chain joins TRBV7-2 and TRBJ2-7; TRBD1 might be the D (5 bases). The germline gives CDR1 SGHTA, CDR2 FQGNSA. This CDR3 region has 17 residues. Trimming removed 4 bases from V and 0 bases from J, with 19 bases in between. The CDR3 DNA sequence: TGTGCCAGCAGCTCAATAATCATCCAGGGCGACTCCTACGAGCAGTACTTC. Translating gives CASSSIIIQGDSYEQYF.

CDR3 nucleotides: TGTGCCAGCAGTCAGAGGACAGGGAGCTACACCTTC. It translates to CASSQRTGSYTF. V is TRBV6-4 and J is TRBJ1-2; the match to TRBD1 covers 8 bases. The CDR3 covers 12 residues. The V gene end was trimmed by 5 bases and the J gene end by 9 bases; junction bases not matched to a gene: 5. Per germline, CDR1 MRHNA and CDR2 SNTAGT.

This chain connects TRBV11-2 to TRBJ2-3; 7 bases are shared with TRBD2. V lost 5 bases, J lost 4 bases, and 6 bases stayed unmatched. Germline V lookup: CDR1 SGHAT, CDR2 FQNNGV. CDR3 length: 14 amino acids. The DNA for the CDR3 is TGTGCCAGCAGCCAAGGGAGGGCCGCAGATACGCAGTATTTT. This translates into CASSQGRAADTQYF.

The chain uses TRBV5-1 and TRBJ2-5; D is ambiguous. The CDR3 covers 13 residues. V lost 1 base and J 5 bases, leaving 9 bases between the germline ends. Germline CDR1 reads SGHRS; CDR2 reads YFSETQ. CDR3 DNA: TGCGCCAGCAGCTTGACTAACGGGGAGACCCAGTACTTC. Translation: CASSLTNGETQYF.